This T cell receptor (beta chain) originates from a study of regulatory T cells in long-lasting Graves disease. About the study: Less than 3 months of antithyroid drugs had been taken by newly diagnosed Graves' patients.

Construction of TCR beta libraries relied on iRepertoire HTBI primers and on Arm-PCR targeting CDR3 regions. Each CDR3 protein gets one entry after TCRdb re-called the multiplex PCR reads with MiXCR. There are 350,000 to 450,000 distinct CDR3 sequences in the sample; about 15% occur only once, and around 15% lies in the top ten. Findings of the study overall: Accuracy may have suffered from the small sample size. Favored gene segments in persistent disease were TRBV28, TRBJ1-2 and TRBJ2-5.

Time point reported: newly diagnosed GD, antithyroid drugs for less than 3 months. From RNA extracted from PBMCs, the TCR library was made. The CDR3 length is 13 residues. Germline CDR1 SGHAT, CDR2 FQNNGV. V lost 5 bases, J lost 10 bases, and 9 bases stayed unmatched. This clonotype was seen only a few times. The antigen is undetermined. These data are also associated with another study on T cells in Graves' hyperthyroidism and ophthalmopathy. From that study: The hyperthyroidism was newly diagnosed and had lasted under 2 months; the patients were aged 18 to 65.

The receptor comes from a woman aged 30 to 39 with Graves disease. The J gene is TRBJ1-1, the V gene TRBV11-2; TRBD1 matches 8 bases. Sequencing used peripheral blood mononuclear cells (PBMCs), obtained at new diagnosis, from a patient treated with antithyroid drugs. CDR3: CASSPQGARGAFF. The CDR3 coding sequence is TGTGCCAGCAGCCCTCAGGGGGCCCGGGGAGCTTTCTTT. Looking up the rest from reference TRBV11-2 and TRBJ1-1 gives the full variable domain: EAGVAQSPRYKIIEKRQSVAFWCNPISGHATLYWYQQILGQGPKLLIQFQNNGVVDDSQLPKDRFSAERLKGVDSTLKIQPAKLEDSAVYLCASSPQGARGAFFGQGTRLTVV.